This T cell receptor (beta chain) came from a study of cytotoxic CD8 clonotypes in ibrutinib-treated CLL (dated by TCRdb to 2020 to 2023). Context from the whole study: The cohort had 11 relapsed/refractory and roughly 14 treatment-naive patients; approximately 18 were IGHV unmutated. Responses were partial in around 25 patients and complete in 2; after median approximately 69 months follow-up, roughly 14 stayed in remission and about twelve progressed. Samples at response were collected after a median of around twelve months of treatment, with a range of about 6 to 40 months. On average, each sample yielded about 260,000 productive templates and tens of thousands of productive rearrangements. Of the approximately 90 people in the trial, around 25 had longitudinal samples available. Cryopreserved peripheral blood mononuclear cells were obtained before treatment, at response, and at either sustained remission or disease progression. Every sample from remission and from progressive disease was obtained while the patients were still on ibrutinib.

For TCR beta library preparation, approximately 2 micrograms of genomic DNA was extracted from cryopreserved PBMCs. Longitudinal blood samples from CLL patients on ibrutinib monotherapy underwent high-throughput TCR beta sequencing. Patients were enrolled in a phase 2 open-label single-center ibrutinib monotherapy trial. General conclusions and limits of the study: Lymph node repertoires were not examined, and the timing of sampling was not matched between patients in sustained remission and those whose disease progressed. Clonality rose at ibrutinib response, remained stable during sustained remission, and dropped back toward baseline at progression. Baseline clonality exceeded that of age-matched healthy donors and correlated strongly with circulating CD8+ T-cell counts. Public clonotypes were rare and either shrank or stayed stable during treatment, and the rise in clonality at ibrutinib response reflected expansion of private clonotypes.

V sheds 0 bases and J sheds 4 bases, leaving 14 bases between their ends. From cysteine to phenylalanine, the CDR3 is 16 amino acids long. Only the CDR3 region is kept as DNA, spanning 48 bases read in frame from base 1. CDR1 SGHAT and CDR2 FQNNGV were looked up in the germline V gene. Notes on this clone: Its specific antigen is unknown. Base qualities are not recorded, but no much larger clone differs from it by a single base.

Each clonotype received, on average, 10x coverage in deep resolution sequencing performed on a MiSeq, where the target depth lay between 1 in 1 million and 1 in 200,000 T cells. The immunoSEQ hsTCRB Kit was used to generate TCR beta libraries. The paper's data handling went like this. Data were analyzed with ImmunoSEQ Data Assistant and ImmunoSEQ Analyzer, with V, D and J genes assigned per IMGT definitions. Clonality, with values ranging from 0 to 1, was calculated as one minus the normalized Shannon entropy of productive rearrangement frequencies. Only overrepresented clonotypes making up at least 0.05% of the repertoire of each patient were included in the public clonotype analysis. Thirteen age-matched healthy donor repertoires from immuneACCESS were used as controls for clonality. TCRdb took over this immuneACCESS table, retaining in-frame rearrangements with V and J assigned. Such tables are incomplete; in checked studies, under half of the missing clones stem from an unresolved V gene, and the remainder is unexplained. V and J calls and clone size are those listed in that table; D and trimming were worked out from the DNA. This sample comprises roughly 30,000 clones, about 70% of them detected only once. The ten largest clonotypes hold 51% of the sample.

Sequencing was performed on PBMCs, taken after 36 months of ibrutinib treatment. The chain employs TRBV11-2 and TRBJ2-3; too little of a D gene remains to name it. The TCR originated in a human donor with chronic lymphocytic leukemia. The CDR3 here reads CASSLDGRPGADTQYF. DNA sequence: TGTGCCAGCAGCTTAGATGGAAGGCCAGGCGCAGATACGCAGTATTTT.